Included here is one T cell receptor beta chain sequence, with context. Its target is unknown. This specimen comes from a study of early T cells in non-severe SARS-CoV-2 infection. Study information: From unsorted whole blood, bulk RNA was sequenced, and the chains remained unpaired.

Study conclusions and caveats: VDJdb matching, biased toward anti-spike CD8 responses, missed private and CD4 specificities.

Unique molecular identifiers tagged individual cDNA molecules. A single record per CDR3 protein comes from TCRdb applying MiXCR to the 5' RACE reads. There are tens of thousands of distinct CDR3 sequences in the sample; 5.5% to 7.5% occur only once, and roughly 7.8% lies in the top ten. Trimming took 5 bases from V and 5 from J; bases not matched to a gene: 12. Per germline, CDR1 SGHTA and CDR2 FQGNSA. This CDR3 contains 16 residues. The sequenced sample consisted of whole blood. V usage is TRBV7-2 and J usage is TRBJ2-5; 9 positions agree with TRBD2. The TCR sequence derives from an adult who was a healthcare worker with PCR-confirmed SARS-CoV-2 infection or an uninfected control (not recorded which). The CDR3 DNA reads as TGTGCCAGCAGCCTCGGACTAGCGCCAGTATCTGAGACCCAGTACTTC. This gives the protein CASSLGLAPVSETQYF.